Following are 11 T cell receptor beta chains from one sample sequenced in a study of T cell repertoires in cytomegalovirus infection. TCRdb used MiXCR to reprocess the reads, holding one entry per CDR3 protein. There are 900,000 to 950,000 distinct CDR3 sequences in the sample; around a third occur only once, and about 14% lies in the top ten. These receptors have no known antigen. The starting material was cultured CD8+ T cells from PBMCs, obtained from culture after CMV antigen stimulation. These receptors were collected from a human donor in good health (CMV status not recorded). Some clones in this sample may be carry-over from other donors' samples.

The gene calls are TRBV7-9 and TRBJ1-1; D may be TRBD1 (6 bases). The CDR3 spans 12 residues. V dropped 11 bases and J dropped 6 bases, with 16 bases sitting between them. Germline V gene sequence: CDR1 SEHNR, CDR2 FQNEAQ (reference sequence). The DNA for the CDR3 is TGTGCCGTCCGACAACGGGGGCCTGAAGCTTTCTTT. It is translated as CAVRQRGPEAFF.

The genes are TRBV20-1 and TRBJ2-7, with 8 bases fitting TRBD2. The V and J ends lost 5 bases and 2 bases, in that order; junction bases with no gene match: 5. Germline CDR1 and CDR2: DFQATT and SNEGSKA (reference sequence). The CDR3 covers 13 residues. The CDR3 is CSAAGTRAYEQYF. The CDR3 nucleotides read TGCAGTGCTGCTGGGACTAGAGCCTACGAGCAGTACTTC.

This clonotype was counted ten times or more. This sequence joins TRBV6-1 and TRBJ1-3; no definite D call. Germline CDR1 MNHNS, CDR2 SASEGT. CDR3 length: 15 residues. V lost 6 bases to trimming and J lost 0 bases, with 12 bases between them. The CDR3 is CASSSDINSGNTIYF. As DNA, the CDR3 is TGTGCCAGCAGCTCGGATATTAACTCTGGAAACACCATATATTTT.

This chain joins TRBV6-6 and TRBJ1-4, with 8 bases lining up with TRBD1. This CDR3 has 14 amino acids. V trimming: 6 bases; J trimming: 8 bases; junction bases outside the gene matches: 8. CDR1 MNHNY and CDR2 SVGAGI come from the germline V gene (reference sequence). The CDR3 protein is CASRLDRAGEKLFF. CDR3 nucleotide sequence: TGTGCCAGCAGGCTGGACAGGGCCGGAGAAAAACTGTTTTTT.

This clonotype was picked up a small number of times. This chain connects TRBV6-2 or TRBV6-3 to TRBJ2-3, with 9 bases fitting TRBD2. The CDR3 totals 14 residues. CDR1 is MNHEY and CDR2 is SVGEGT in the germline V gene. J gave up 3 bases and V 6 bases, and 4 bases lay outside the gene matches. The CDR3 sequence: CASRVAGETDTQYF. For the CDR3, the DNA is TGTGCCAGCAGGGTAGCGGGGGAGACAGATACGCAGTATTTT.

This clonotype came up many times. The J gene is TRBJ2-1, the V gene TRBV10-3, with 7 bases fitting TRBD2. The germline V gene encodes CDR1 ENHRY and CDR2 SYGVKD. V dropped 6 bases and J dropped 1; count of bases not matched to a gene: 3. The CDR3 contains 14 residues. In DNA, the CDR3 is TGTGCCATCAGGCTAGCGGTATCCTACAATGAGCAGTTCTTC. Translating it yields CAIRLAVSYNEQFF.

This clonotype was seen ten or more times. The rearrangement joins TRBV4-2 to TRBJ2-5; TRBD2 might be the D (7 bases). This CDR3 has 16 amino acids. CDR1 is LGHNA, CDR2 YNFKEQ, per germline. V shed 1 base and J shed 4 bases, with 16 bases lying between them. The CDR3 protein is CASSQGGGAVGETQYF. CDR3 nucleotides: TGTGCCAGCAGCCAAGGGGGGGGGGCGGTAGGAGAGACCCAGTACTTC.

Only a few counts were recorded for this clonotype. The rearrangement uses TRBV20-1 and TRBJ2-7; TRBD1 aligns across 8 bases. CDR1 and CDR2 from the germline V gene are DFQATT and SNEGSKA (reference sequence). The V gene end was trimmed by 6 bases and the J gene end by 3 bases; junction bases not matched to a gene: 7. CDR3 length: 13 residues. The CDR3 loop reads CSAEPGTGYEQYF. For the CDR3, the DNA is TGCAGTGCCGAGCCCGGGACAGGCTACGAGCAGTACTTC.

This clonotype has only a few counts. V and J are TRBV7-3 and TRBJ2-2; D is possibly TRBD1 (5 bases). The CDR3 extends over 15 amino acids. Germline lookup yields CDR1 SGHTA and CDR2 FQGTGA. The germline V and J ends were trimmed by 5 bases and 1 base, with 11 bases remaining between them. CDR3: CASSPTGQNTGELFF. CDR3 coding DNA: TGTGCCAGCAGCCCCACCGGACAGAACACCGGGGAGCTGTTTTTT.

In this sample, this clonotype turned up a few times. The chain uses TRBV7-6 and TRBJ2-2; D may be TRBD2 (5 bases). The CDR3 is made up of 16 amino acids. Germline values: CDR1 SGHVS, CDR2 FNYEAQ. V lost 2 bases to trimming and J lost 10 bases, with 20 bases between them. CDR3 sequence: CASSLLSPHGVEELFF. The CDR3 nucleotides read TGTGCCAGCAGCTTACTTAGCCCTCACGGGGTGGAGGAGCTGTTTTTT.

Of note for this clonotype: Since a much larger clone is just one base distant, this may be a read error. The chain carries TRBV9 and TRBJ2-1; D is undetermined. CDR1 is SGDLS and CDR2 is YYNGEE in the germline V gene. The CDR3 consists of 12 residues. The V end was cut by 0 bases, the J end by 5 bases, with 3 bases between. The DNA of the CDR3 is TGTGCCAGCAGCGTAGATGACAATGAGCAGTTCTTC. This gives the protein CASSVDDNEQFF. The full variable domain, its missing parts supplied by reference TRBV9 and TRBJ2-1, is DSGVTQTPKHLITATGQRVTLRCSPRSGDLSVYWYQQSLDQGLQFLIQYYNGEERAKGNILERFSAQQFPDLHSELNLSSLELGDSALYFCASSVDDNEQFFGPGTRLTVL.